Shown below are 30 T cell receptor beta chains from a single sample sequenced in a study of response to subunit inactivated influenza vaccine. Each CDR3 protein is one row after TCRdb ran MiXCR on the RT-PCR reads. This sample has about 540,000 distinct CDR3 sequences, with around 25% found just once. Another study also made use of these data, one on T cells expressing NK-cell markers. That report adds: UMI-tagged 5'RACE template switching yielded the TCR beta cDNA.

The sequencing here drew on CD4+ T cells sorted from PBMCs, taken 11 to 12 days after vaccination. The receptors were sampled from a man aged 45-60 years who received an inactivated influenza vaccine.

The chain couples TRBV5-1 to TRBJ2-5; D call uncertain. Per germline, CDR1 SGHRS and CDR2 YFSETQ. V lost 2 bases and J 3 bases, leaving 14 bases between the germline ends. The CDR3 covers 15 residues. In DNA, the CDR3 is TGCGCCAGCAGCTTTCACGGCCAAATAGAAGAGACCCAGTACTTC. This codes for CASSFHGQIEETQYF.

The chain recombines TRBV7-9 with TRBJ1-4; unclear D gene. Between the trimmed V and J ends, which lost 2 bases and 4 bases, there was a span of 11 bases. The CDR3 consists of 15 residues. CDR1 is SEHNR and CDR2 is FQNEAQ in the germline V gene (reference sequence). CDR3 DNA: TGTGCCAGCAGCTTATCTATTTCCTATAATGAAAAACTGTTTTTT. Translation gives CASSLSISYNEKLFF.

This clonotype was found a few times. The rearrangement uses TRBV6-5 and TRBJ1-1; 12 bases align to TRBD1. With 4 bases clipped from V and 4 bases from J, the junction kept 4 bases outside the gene matches. This CDR3 comprises 15 residues. Germline CDR1 MNHEY, CDR2 SVGAGI. Here the CDR3 reads CASSSPGQGATEAFF. The CDR3 region has the DNA TGTGCCAGCAGTTCTCCGGGACAGGGGGCCACTGAAGCTTTCTTT.

The J gene is TRBJ1-6, the V gene TRBV27; no clear D. The CDR3 sequence is 13 residues long. The germline gives CDR1 MNHEY, CDR2 SMNVEV (reference sequence). Trimming took off 2 bases at V and 10 bases at J, with 9 bases between the two ends. The CDR3 region is CASSLQRNSPLHF. The CDR3 bases are TGTGCCAGCAGTTTACAAAGAAACTCACCCCTCCACTTT.

There are a few counts of this clonotype. The chain joins TRBV5-1 to TRBJ2-1; D uncertain. V dropped 2 bases and J dropped 5 bases, with 11 bases sitting between them. Germline values: CDR1 SGHRS, CDR2 YFSETQ. The CDR3 length is 14 residues. The CDR3 region has the DNA TGCGCCAGCAGCTTAGGCGCTGGGGACAATGAGCAGTTCTTC. This encodes CASSLGAGDNEQFF.

This clonotype occurred a few times. This chain joins TRBV12-3 or TRBV12-4 and TRBJ1-4; TRBD1 agrees at 9 bases. The junction had 11 bases not matched to a gene; V was cut back by 3 bases and J by 12 bases. The CDR3 runs to 15 residues. Here the CDR3 DNA reads TGTGCCAGCAGTTTCGGGGGACAGGGAGGCGCGGAACTGTTTTTT. Translating it yields CASSFGGQGGAELFF.

CDR3: CASSEFRTGRETQYF. The CDR3 DNA reads TGTGCCAGCAGTGAGTTCCGGACAGGGCGAGAGACCCAGTACTTC. The rearrangement joins TRBV2 to TRBJ2-5; 8 bases line up with TRBD1. The germline V gene encodes CDR1 SNHLY and CDR2 FYNNEI. V dropped 3 bases and J dropped 4; count of bases not matched to a gene: 7. The CDR3 consists of 15 residues.

The V gene is TRBV14, the J gene TRBJ2-2; D is uncertain. The germline V and J ends were trimmed by 4 bases and 4 bases, with 16 bases remaining between them. The CDR3 sequence is 16 residues long. In germline, CDR1 is SGHDN, CDR2 FVKESK. The CDR3 sequence: CASSPLEGLSTGELFF. The CDR3 bases are TGTGCCAGCAGCCCCTTGGAAGGGCTGAGCACCGGGGAGCTGTTTTTT.

This clonotype showed up just a few times. This chain uses TRBV6-2 or TRBV6-3 with TRBJ2-2; 9 nucleotides agree with TRBD1. J was trimmed by 5 bases and V by 7 bases; bases with no gene match: 8. Germline CDR1 is MNHEY and CDR2 is SVGEGT. The CDR3 sequence is 15 residues long. In DNA, the CDR3 is TGTGCCAGCACCGACAGGGGGTTCGGGACCGGGGAGCTGTTTTTT. Amino acid sequence: CASTDRGFGTGELFF.

The chain uses TRBV6-2 or TRBV6-3 and TRBJ2-7; 8 nucleotides agree with TRBD2. The germline V gene has CDR1 MNHEY and CDR2 SVGEGT. V lost 2 bases to trimming and J lost 0 bases; unmatched junction nucleotides: 3. The CDR3 totals 15 residues. The DNA of the CDR3 is TGTGCCAGCAGTTACGGCGGGAGGTACTCCTACGAGCAGTACTTC. The encoded protein is CASSYGGRYSYEQYF.

The chain employs TRBV28 and TRBJ2-7, with 7 bases that match TRBD1. The CDR3 sequence is 14 residues long. Looked up from germline, CDR1 is MDHEN and CDR2 is SYDVKM. V shed 6 bases, J shed 2 bases, and the junction held 7 bases outside the gene matches. The CDR3 nucleotides are TGTGCCAGCAGCTTCCGGGACAGACCCTACGAGCAGTACTTC. Translated: CASSFRDRPYEQYF.

This clonotype was recorded once. V gene TRBV3-1 combines with J gene TRBJ2-1; 8 positions match TRBD1. The CDR3 consists of 15 residues. J was trimmed by 0 bases and V by 6 bases; bases with no gene match: 4. Germline V gene sequence: CDR1 LGHDT, CDR2 YNNKEL (reference sequence). Here the CDR3 DNA reads TGTGCCAGCAGGAGGACAGGGAACTCCTACAATGAGCAGTTCTTC. Amino acids: CASRRTGNSYNEQFF.

A few counts support this clonotype. The chain employs TRBV4-1 and TRBJ1-1; 7 bases are a match to TRBD1. CDR1 and CDR2 (germline): MGHRA, YSYEKL. The CDR3 covers 14 residues. J was trimmed by 13 bases and V by 1 base; bases with no gene match: 12. CDR3: CASSQVNVNRGLFF. In DNA form, the CDR3 reads TGCGCCAGCAGCCAAGTGAATGTCAACAGGGGACTTTTCTTT.

This clonotype was seen a handful of times. J is TRBJ1-1 and V is TRBV7-9, with D unclear. In germline, CDR1 is SEHNR, CDR2 FQNEAQ (reference sequence). Between the trimmed V and J ends, which lost 2 bases and 4 bases, there was a span of 5 bases. The CDR3 runs 12 residues. CDR3 sequence (DNA): TGTGCCAGCAGCTTACAAAGCACTGAAGCTTTCTTT. Amino acids: CASSLQSTEAFF.

The V call is TRBV11-1, the J call TRBJ1-4, with unresolved D. With 5 bases removed from V and 1 base from J, the gap between germline ends came to 8 bases. Germline V CDR1 and CDR2: SGHAT, FQDESV (reference sequence). The CDR3 contains 14 residues. The CDR3 sequence: CASSPRRTNEKLFF. For the CDR3, the DNA is TGTGCCAGCAGCCCGAGAAGAACTAATGAAAAACTGTTTTTT.

The rearrangement uses TRBV29-1 and TRBJ1-1; D ambiguous. In germline, CDR1 is SQVTM, CDR2 ANQGSEA. Trimming cost V 6 bases and J 7 bases, with 9 bases left between them. CDR3 length equals 10 residues. This chain's CDR3 is CSVYYIEAFF. DNA for the CDR3: TGCAGCGTGTACTACATTGAAGCTTTCTTT.

The chain couples TRBV11-2 to TRBJ1-5; no reliable D call. The CDR3 totals 15 residues. Germline CDR1 and CDR2: SGHAT and FQNNGV. V dropped 10 bases and J dropped 0 bases, with 16 bases sitting between them. The DNA for the CDR3 is TGTGCCACCCTCTCGGGAGGGAATAGCAATCAGCCCCAGCATTTT. It translates to CATLSGGNSNQPQHF.

There are many counts of this clonotype. The chain employs TRBV7-8 and TRBJ2-7, with D possibly being TRBD1 (5 bases). The CDR3 sequence is 14 residues long. The germline gives CDR1 SGHVS, CDR2 FQNEAQ. V shed 4 bases and J shed 4 bases, with 14 bases lying between them. In DNA form, the CDR3 reads TGTGCCAGCAGCTCTACAACAGGTGGATACGAGCAGTACTTC. It is translated as CASSSTTGGYEQYF.

This rearrangement joins TRBV28 to TRBJ1-2, with D unclear. Germline-derived CDR1 and CDR2 are MDHEN and SYDVKM. V was shortened by 2 bases and J by 2 bases, with 9 bases between the two germline ends. The CDR3 loop spans 14 amino acids. The CDR3 loop is CASSLNAQNYGYTF. The CDR3 DNA follows: TGTGCCAGCAGTTTAAATGCACAGAACTATGGCTACACCTTC.

The chain joins TRBV6-2 or TRBV6-3 to TRBJ2-3; D ambiguous. V was shortened by 7 bases and J by 7 bases, with 9 bases between the two germline ends. There are 11 residues in the CDR3. The germline V gene has CDR1 MNHEY and CDR2 SVGEGT. The CDR3 bases are TGTGCCAGCACCCAAGGGAATACGCAGTATTTT. It translates to CASTQGNTQYF.

The chain has TRBV28 and TRBJ2-2, with TRBD2 identical over 9 bases. Germline CDR1 reads MDHEN; CDR2 reads SYDVKM. The V gene end was trimmed by 7 bases and the J gene end by 9 bases; junction bases not matched to a gene: 15. The CDR3 loop spans 16 amino acids. In nucleotides, the CDR3 is TGTGCCAGCAATCGGGGGGATAGCGGGAGTCGGCGGGAGCTGTTTTTT. Its protein product is CASNRGDSGSRRELFF.

In this sample, this clonotype turned up a few times. J is TRBJ2-5 and V is TRBV14; D gene ambiguous. CDR1 SGHDN and CDR2 FVKESK come from the germline V gene. The CDR3 is made up of 14 amino acids. V was cut by 0 bases and J by 4 bases, with 9 bases left in between. CDR3 loop: CASSQDASSETQYF. The CDR3 nucleotides read TGTGCCAGCAGCCAAGATGCCAGCTCAGAGACCCAGTACTTC.

This chain connects TRBV6-5 to TRBJ2-1, with D perhaps TRBD1 or TRBD2 (5 bases each). V lost 0 bases and J lost 2, with 8 bases in between. The CDR3 has 15 residues. In germline, CDR1 is MNHEY, CDR2 SVGAGI. As DNA, the CDR3 is TGTGCCAGCAGTTACTCACGGGGCGCCTACAATGAGCAGTTCTTC. This sequence encodes CASSYSRGAYNEQFF.

The rearrangement uses TRBV10-1 and TRBJ2-3; a possible D gene is TRBD2 (6 bases). The CDR3 length is 14 residues. V was trimmed by 0 bases and J by 9 bases, leaving 13 bases between them. Germline assignment: CDR1 WNHNN and CDR2 SYGVQD (reference sequence). The CDR3, as DNA: TGCGCCAGCAGTGAGTCAGTCGGGGGACGCACGCAGTATTTT. Residues: CASSESVGGRTQYF.

There are a few counts of this clonotype. The chain links TRBV30 to TRBJ2-1; no clear D. V was clipped by 4 bases and J by 10 bases, with 11 bases between them. CDR3 length: 11 amino acids. Germline V gives CDR1 GTSNPN, CDR2 SVGIG (reference sequence). The chain's CDR3 is CAWTTFVEQFF. The CDR3 nucleotides read TGTGCCTGGACCACCTTCGTGGAGCAGTTCTTC.

The rearrangement joins TRBV7-6 to TRBJ2-1; TRBD2 matches at 9 bases. Germline V CDR1 and CDR2: SGHVS, FNYEAQ. Losses at the gene ends were 5 bases for V and 2 bases for J; bases not matched to a gene: 7. The CDR3 contains 16 residues. In nucleotides, the CDR3 is TGTGCCAGCAGCGGATTTAGCGGGAGAACCTACAATGAGCAGTTCTTC. Protein: CASSGFSGRTYNEQFF.

DNA of the CDR3: TGTGCCATCAGCCGGACAGGTGTCGAGCAGTACTTC. Protein: CAISRTGVEQYF. This chain joins TRBV10-3 and TRBJ2-7; TRBD1 aligns across 7 bases. CDR3 length: 12 amino acids. Germline loops: CDR1 ENHRY, CDR2 SYGVKD. Trimming took 6 bases from V and 6 from J; bases not matched to a gene: 5.

This clonotype was seen ten or more times. The rearrangement joins TRBV5-1 to TRBJ2-1, with 8 bases matching TRBD2. The CDR3 is 15 residues long. V was pared by 4 bases and J by 4 bases, with 7 bases of the junction left unmatched. The germline CDR1 and CDR2 sequences are SGHRS and YFSETQ. CDR3: CASSASGGSYNEQFF. The CDR3 DNA reads as TGCGCCAGCAGCGCCTCGGGGGGGAGTTACAATGAGCAGTTCTTC.

This clonotype was seen a few times. This sequence joins TRBV5-6 and TRBJ2-2; no clear D gene. This CDR3 contains 12 residues. Germline values: CDR1 SGHDT, CDR2 YYEEEE. Trimming left V 2 bases short and J 4 bases short, with 3 bases between. The CDR3 DNA reads TGTGCCAGCAGCTTTGCCACCGGGGAGCTGTTTTTT. It yields the protein CASSFATGELFF.

The chain combines TRBV10-3 with TRBJ2-7; maybe TRBD1 (6 bases). The CDR3 is 14 amino acids. The ends were cut back, 0 bases at V and 5 bases at J, with 11 bases in the middle. The germline V gene has CDR1 ENHRY and CDR2 SYGVKD. This chain's CDR3 is CAISESDSDHEQYF. As DNA, the CDR3 is TGTGCCATCAGTGAGTCGGACAGTGACCACGAGCAGTACTTC.